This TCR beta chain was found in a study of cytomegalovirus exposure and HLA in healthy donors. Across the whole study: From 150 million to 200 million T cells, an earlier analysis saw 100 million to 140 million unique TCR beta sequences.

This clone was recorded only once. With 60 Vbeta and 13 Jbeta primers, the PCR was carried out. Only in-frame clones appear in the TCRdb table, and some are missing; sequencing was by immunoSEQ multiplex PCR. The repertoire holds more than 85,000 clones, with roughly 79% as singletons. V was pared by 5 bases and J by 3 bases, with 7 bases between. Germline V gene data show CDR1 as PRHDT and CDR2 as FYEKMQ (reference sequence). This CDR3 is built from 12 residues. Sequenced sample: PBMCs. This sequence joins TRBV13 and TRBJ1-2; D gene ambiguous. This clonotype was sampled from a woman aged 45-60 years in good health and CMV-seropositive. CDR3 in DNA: TGTGCCAGCAGCAACCGGGACTATGGCTACACCTTC. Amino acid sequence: CASSNRDYGYTF.